The 32 T cell receptor beta chains given below trace back to one sample, sequenced in a study of T cell repertoires in cytomegalovirus infection. Each CDR3 protein gets one entry after TCRdb re-called the reads with MiXCR. Of some 900,000 distinct CDR3 sequences detected, about 33% appear once; the ten largest clones hold around an eighth. These TCRs are of unknown antigen specificity. Sequences were derived from cultured CD8+ T cells from PBMCs, sampled from culture after CMV antigen stimulation. These receptors all come from a human donor in good health (CMV status not recorded). Some clones in this sample may be carry-over from other donors' samples.

A word on this clonotype: This may be a read error, as it is one base from a much larger clone. The chain couples TRBV7-6 to TRBJ1-5; perhaps TRBD1 as D (5 bases). Germline V lookup: CDR1 SGHVS, CDR2 FNYEAQ. The CDR3 sequence is 12 residues long. Trimming stripped 3 bases from V and 11 bases from J, with 11 bases between. In DNA form, the CDR3 reads TGTGCCAGCAGCTTTGACAGCCAGTCCCAGCATTTT. Translation: CASSFDSQSQHF.

The chain combines TRBV4-1 with TRBJ2-1, with 10 nucleotides matching TRBD2. Trimming took 0 bases from V and 2 from J; bases not matched to a gene: 7. This CDR3 has 18 residues. The germline V gene has CDR1 MGHRA and CDR2 YSYEKL. CDR3: CASSQDTISGGAYNEQFF. The DNA of the CDR3 is TGCGCCAGCAGCCAAGACACAATAAGCGGGGGGGCCTACAATGAGCAGTTCTTC.

A word on this clonotype: A read error may account for a junction end that differs from germline. This chain joins TRBV6-1 and TRBJ1-2; weak D call: TRBD1 (5 bases). The V gene's germline CDR1 is MNHNS and CDR2 SASEGT. The CDR3 covers 13 residues. The CDR3: CASSEPDIYGDTF. CDR3 nucleotide sequence: TGTGCCAGCAGTGAACCGGACATCTATGGCGACACCTTC.

This clonotype was observed many times. The CDR3: CASSSSLGTDTQYF. In nucleotides, the CDR3 is TGTGCCAGCAGCTCCTCGTTGGGGACAGATACGCAGTATTTT. The chain is built from TRBV7-2 and TRBJ2-3; D is undetermined. Trimming took off 4 bases at V and 3 bases at J, with 11 bases between the two ends. This CDR3 contains 14 residues. Germline CDR1 reads SGHTA; CDR2 reads FQGNSA.

The rearrangement links TRBV7-9 to TRBJ2-4; D tentatively reads TRBD1 or TRBD2 (6 bases each). V was cut by 4 bases and J by 5 bases, with 12 bases left in between. Germline CDR1 is SEHNR and CDR2 is FQNEAQ (reference sequence). This CDR3 is built from 14 residues. CDR3 sequence (DNA): TGTGCCAGCAGCTCCTCGGAGGGGGAAAACATTCAGTACTTC. Encoded protein: CASSSSEGENIQYF.

There are many counts of this clonotype. The CDR3 region has the DNA TGTGCCAGCAGTTACTCGATAGGCGAGCGGGGCGGAGTAGATACGCAGTATTTT. Residues: CASSYSIGERGGVDTQYF. The rearrangement links TRBV6-2 or TRBV6-3 to TRBJ2-3; TRBD2 matches at 7 bases. J was trimmed by 5 bases and V by 0 bases; bases with no gene match: 14. This CDR3 has 18 residues. Germline assignment: CDR1 MNHEY and CDR2 SVGEGT.

This clonotype has more than one count but fewer than ten. This chain links TRBV6-1 with TRBJ2-1, with 10 bases identical to TRBD1. This CDR3 is 17 amino acids long. V lost 2 bases to trimming and J lost 5 bases; unmatched junction nucleotides: 9. The V gene's germline CDR1 is MNHNS and CDR2 SASEGT. In nucleotides, the CDR3 is TGTGCCAGCAGTGAACCTCGACAGGGGGCTAATAACAATGAGCAGTTCTTC. It translates to CASSEPRQGANNNEQFF.

The CDR3 DNA follows: TGTGCCATCCGTAGCGGGGGTAGCACAGATACGCAGTATTTT. It specifies CAIRSGGSTDTQYF. The V call is TRBV10-3, the J call TRBJ2-3; the match to TRBD2 covers 9 bases. The V gene's germline CDR1 is ENHRY and CDR2 SYGVKD. CDR3 size: 14 residues. Trimming took 8 bases from V and 0 from J; bases not matched to a gene: 3.

This clonotype was seen a handful of times. V gene TRBV19 combines with J gene TRBJ2-7, with 7 bases that match TRBD2. The CDR3 consists of 15 residues. Germline loops: CDR1 LNHDA, CDR2 SQIVND (reference sequence). Trimming removed 3 bases from V and 6 bases from J; junction bases left unmatched: 11. CDR3 residues: CASSIDGGGASEQYF. The CDR3 DNA reads TGTGCCAGTAGTATTGATGGGGGAGGGGCATCCGAGCAGTACTTC.

The rearrangement joins TRBV27 to TRBJ1-2; D remains ambiguous. Trimming pared 1 base from V and 0 bases from J, leaving 9 bases between. CDR1 MNHEY and CDR2 SMNVEV come from the germline V gene (reference sequence). The length of the CDR3 is 15 residues. In DNA, the CDR3 is TGTGCCAGCAGTTTATTTGCAGCAGCTAACTATGGCTACACCTTC. It translates to CASSLFAAANYGYTF.

Here the CDR3 reads CASEPYGNQPQHF. CDR3 bases: TGTGCCAGCGAACCATACGGCAATCAGCCCCAGCATTTT. The chain recombines TRBV7-9 with TRBJ1-5; D is unclear. This CDR3 has 13 amino acids. Germline V lookup: CDR1 SEHNR, CDR2 FQNEAQ (reference sequence). Trimming left V 8 bases short and J 2 bases short, with 10 bases between.

The chain carries TRBV4-2 and TRBJ2-2, with D possibly TRBD2 on 5 matching bases. V was trimmed by 4 bases and J by 1 base, leaving 7 bases between them. Germline V gene lookup returns CDR1 LGHNA and CDR2 YNFKEQ. The CDR3 totals 14 residues. CDR3 sequence reads: CASSPRENTGELFF. The CDR3 coding sequence is TGTGCCAGCAGCCCACGGGAGAACACCGGGGAGCTGTTTTTT.

This clonotype was counted a few times. This rearrangement joins TRBV6-1 to TRBJ2-3; 10 nucleotides line up with TRBD2. V shed 3 bases and J 1 base; nucleotides not matched to a gene: 4. The CDR3 runs to 16 residues. CDR1 and CDR2 (germline): MNHNS, SASEGT. As DNA, the CDR3 is TGTGCCAGCAGTGACCCCGGACTAGCGGGCACAGATACGCAGTATTTT. Translation: CASSDPGLAGTDTQYF.

The chain carries TRBV6-6 and TRBJ2-2; 8 positions agree with TRBD1. CDR1 is MNHNY and CDR2 is SVGAGI in the germline V gene (reference sequence). V lost 0 bases, J lost 1 base, and 4 bases stayed unmatched. The CDR3 contains 17 residues. CDR3 region: CASSYSHRGVNTGELFF. The CDR3 bases are TGTGCCAGCAGTTACTCTCACAGGGGGGTGAACACCGGGGAGCTGTTTTTT.

This chain links TRBV12-5 with TRBJ2-7; 9 nucleotides agree with TRBD1. This CDR3 has 13 amino acids. Germline assignment: CDR1 LGHNT and CDR2 FRNRAP. With 4 bases clipped from V and 3 bases from J, the junction kept 1 base outside the gene matches. The CDR3 protein is CASGWGQGYEQYF. Written as DNA, the CDR3 is TGTGCTAGTGGTTGGGGACAGGGCTACGAGCAGTACTTC. The full variable domain, rest sourced from reference TRBV12-5 and TRBJ2-7, is DARVTQTPRHKVTEMGQEVTMRCQPILGHNTVFWYRQTMMQGLELLAYFRNRAPLDDSGMPKDRFSAEMPDATLATLKIQPSEPRDSAVYFCASGWGQGYEQYFGPGTRLTVT.

This clonotype was detected a few times. CDR3 region: CASSLPIAGTRSSSYNEQFF. Written as DNA, the CDR3 is TGTGCCAGCAGTTTACCTATAGCGGGGACCCGGTCTAGCTCCTACAATGAGCAGTTCTTC. The J gene is TRBJ2-1, the V gene TRBV27, with 8 bases that match TRBD2. Losses at the gene ends were 2 bases for V and 0 bases for J; bases not matched to a gene: 15. This CDR3 is built from 20 residues. Germline CDR1 and CDR2: MNHEY and SMNVEV (reference sequence).

This chain joins TRBV7-9 and TRBJ1-2; D gene unclear. The germline V gene encodes CDR1 SEHNR and CDR2 FQNEAQ (reference sequence). This CDR3 has 14 amino acids. V was cut by 2 bases and J by 4 bases, with 11 bases left in between. The CDR3 reads CASSLSPLFYGYTF. The CDR3 nucleotides read TGTGCCAGCAGCTTAAGTCCGCTCTTCTATGGCTACACCTTC.

The chain employs TRBV23-1 and TRBJ2-5; D ambiguous. TRBV23-1 is noted as an ORF with a role that remains uncertain. With 4 bases removed from V and 4 bases from J, the gap between germline ends came to 16 bases. There are 15 residues in the CDR3. The CDR3 region is CASSPPTPPGETQYF. The CDR3 coding sequence is TGCGCCAGCAGTCCTCCGACCCCGCCCGGAGAGACCCAGTACTTC.

In this sample, this clonotype turned up once. This may arise from a read error, as a much more abundant clone is one base away. Because it lacks the conserved phenylalanine or tryptophan at the end, this CDR3 is likely a read error. V and J are TRBV7-6 and TRBJ2-2; 12 bases fit TRBD1. The CDR3 spans 18 residues. Germline V gene sequence: CDR1 SGHVS, CDR2 FNYEAQ. With 6 bases clipped from V and 2 bases from J, the junction kept 10 bases outside the gene matches. CDR3 DNA sequence: TGTGCCAGCAGTCCGGGACAGGGGGCGCCGAGAAACACCGGGGAGCTGTTTCTT. It translates to CASSPGQGAPRNTGELFL.

CDR3 protein: CASSADMGVSEAFF. The CDR3 nucleotides are TGTGCCAGCAGTGCCGACATGGGTGTGAGTGAAGCTTTCTTT. V and J are TRBV6-1 and TRBJ1-1; unclear D gene. Trimming pared 4 bases from V and 7 bases from J, leaving 16 bases between. This CDR3 comprises 14 residues. The germline V gene encodes CDR1 MNHNS and CDR2 SASEGT.

CDR3 in DNA: TGTGCCAGCAGTCCTGGTCCGGGTTGGAGCAATCAGCCCCAGCATTTT. Protein sequence: CASSPGPGWSNQPQHF. The gene calls are TRBV27 and TRBJ1-5, with D hard to call. Trimming removed 5 bases at V and 1 base at J, with 15 bases between. In germline, CDR1 is MNHEY, CDR2 SMNVEV (reference sequence). The CDR3 is 16 amino acids.

The chain employs TRBV20-1 and TRBJ2-3; the match to TRBD2 covers 8 bases. Unmatched junction bases numbered 4, after V lost 3 bases and J lost 2 bases. There are 14 residues in the CDR3. CDR1 and CDR2 (germline): DFQATT, SNEGSKA (reference sequence). CDR3 sequence (DNA): TGCAGTGCTAGGAGCGGGGGCACCACAGATACGCAGTATTTT. Translation: CSARSGGTTDTQYF.

This chain connects TRBV6-5 to TRBJ2-7; TRBD2 matches at 11 bases. CDR3 length: 17 amino acids. With 0 bases clipped from V and 3 bases from J, the junction kept 7 bases outside the gene matches. The germline V gene encodes CDR1 MNHEY and CDR2 SVGAGI. This chain's CDR3 is CASSYSPPGLAVYEQYF. The CDR3 region has the DNA TGTGCCAGCAGTTACTCCCCCCCGGGACTAGCGGTCTACGAGCAGTACTTC.

The chain recombines TRBV9 with TRBJ1-2; D ambiguous. Trimming removed 0 bases from V and 5 bases from J, with 11 bases in between. The germline V gene has CDR1 SGDLS and CDR2 YYNGEE. The CDR3 is 14 residues long. The CDR3 bases are TGTGCCAGCAGCGTAGGAGACGGACCATATGGCTACACCTTC. This codes for CASSVGDGPYGYTF. Drawing the rest from reference TRBV9 and TRBJ1-2, the complete variable domain is DSGVTQTPKHLITATGQRVTLRCSPRSGDLSVYWYQQSLDQGLQFLIQYYNGEERAKGNILERFSAQQFPDLHSELNLSSLELGDSALYFCASSVGDGPYGYTFGSGTRLTVV.

This chain links TRBV2 with TRBJ2-7; TRBD1 aligns across 7 bases. The CDR3 runs 13 residues. Germline V gene lookup returns CDR1 SNHLY and CDR2 FYNNEI. V lost 6 bases to trimming and J lost 6 bases; unmatched junction nucleotides: 8. CDR3 nucleotide sequence: TGTGCCAGCAGCAGGACAGGATGGGGCGAGCAGTACTTC. It is translated as CASSRTGWGEQYF.

This clonotype appeared a few times. This chain's CDR3 is CASSWDGGYEQYV. CDR3 DNA: TGTGCCAGCAGTTGGGACGGAGGCTACGAGCAGTACGTC. The rearrangement links TRBV6-4 to TRBJ2-7; the D gene could be TRBD1 or TRBD2 (5 bases each). The CDR3 has 13 residues. V shed 5 bases and J shed 3 bases, with 11 bases lying between them. Germline-derived CDR1 and CDR2 are MRHNA and SNTAGT.

This chain joins TRBV7-8 and TRBJ2-1, with D perhaps matching TRBD1 (6 bases). The V gene lost 7 bases and the J gene lost 5 bases, with 9 bases spanning the gap. Germline-derived CDR1 and CDR2 are SGHVS and FQNEAQ. This CDR3 contains 12 residues. The CDR3 loop reads CASTGQHNEQFF. The CDR3, as DNA: TGTGCCAGCACCGGACAGCACAATGAGCAGTTCTTC.

The gene calls are TRBV10-2 and TRBJ1-5, with no clear D. Germline lookup yields CDR1 WSHSY and CDR2 SAAADI. Trimming removed 6 bases from V and 0 bases from J, with 6 bases in between. This CDR3 comprises 13 residues. The CDR3, as DNA: TGCGCCAGCAGAGTAAATAGCAATCAGCCCCAGCATTTT. Its translation: CASRVNSNQPQHF.

A remark on this clonotype: The junction shows a germline mismatch at one end, possibly a read error. The V and J genes are TRBV18 and TRBJ1-1; 8 bases fit TRBD1. CDR3 length: 16 residues. Germline lookup yields CDR1 KGHSH and CDR2 LQKENI. The CDR3, as DNA: TGTGCCAGCTTACCAATCAGGACAGGGATGGACACTGAAGCTTTCTTT. Translation gives CASLPIRTGMDTEAFF.

Only a few counts were recorded for this clonotype. V is TRBV7-2 and J is TRBJ2-1, with 11 bases fitting TRBD1. The CDR3 spans 15 residues. The V and J ends lost 4 bases and 6 bases, in that order; junction bases with no gene match: 5. CDR1 is SGHTA, CDR2 FQGNSA, per germline. For the CDR3, the DNA is TGTGCCAGCAGCTACCGGGACAGGGGGGGCAATGAGCAGTTCTTC. This encodes CASSYRDRGGNEQFF. The whole variable domain, remainder taken from reference TRBV7-2 and TRBJ2-1, is GAGVSQSPSNKVTEKGKDVELRCDPISGHTALYWYRQSLGQGLEFLIYFQGNSAPDKSGLPSDRFSAERTGGSVSTLTIQRTQQEDSAVYLCASSYRDRGGNEQFFGPGTRLTVL.

The CDR3 region has the DNA TGTGCCAGTAGTATTCTCCCAGGGCAGCAGCCCCAGCATTTT. Translated: CASSILPGQQPQHF. The V call is TRBV19, the J call TRBJ1-5, with D possibly matching TRBD1 (5 bases). Germline V lookup: CDR1 LNHDA, CDR2 SQIVND (reference sequence). The germline V and J ends were trimmed by 3 bases and 7 bases, with 13 bases remaining between them. The CDR3 has 14 amino acids.

This clonotype has only one observation. This may stem from a read error, because a much larger clone lies one nucleotide away. The CDR3, as DNA: TGTGCCATCTACAGGACTAGCGGGGGGTCTTTATACAATGAGCAGTTCTTC. Its translation: CAIYRTSGGSLYNEQFF. The J gene is TRBJ2-1, the V gene TRBV7-8, with TRBD2 identical over 14 bases. Trimming cost V 10 bases and J 4 bases; bases outside gene matches: 12. The CDR3 covers 17 residues. Germline V gene lookup returns CDR1 SGHVS and CDR2 FQNEAQ.